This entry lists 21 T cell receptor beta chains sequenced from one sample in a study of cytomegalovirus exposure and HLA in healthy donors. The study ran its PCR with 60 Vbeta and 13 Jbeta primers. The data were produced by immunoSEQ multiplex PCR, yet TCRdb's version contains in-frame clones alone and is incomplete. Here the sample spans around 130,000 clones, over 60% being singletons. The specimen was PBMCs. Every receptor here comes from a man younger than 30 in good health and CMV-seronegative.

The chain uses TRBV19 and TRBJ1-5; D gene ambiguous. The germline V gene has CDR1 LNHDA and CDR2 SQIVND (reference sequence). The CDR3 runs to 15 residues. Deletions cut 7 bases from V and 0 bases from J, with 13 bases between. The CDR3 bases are TGTGCCAGTAACTGGGGAGGTAATAGCAATCAGCCCCAGCATTTT. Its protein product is CASNWGGNSNQPQHF.

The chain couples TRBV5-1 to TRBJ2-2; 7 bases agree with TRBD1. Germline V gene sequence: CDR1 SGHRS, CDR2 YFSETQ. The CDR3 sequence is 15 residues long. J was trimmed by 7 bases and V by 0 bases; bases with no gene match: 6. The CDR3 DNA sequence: TGCGCCAGCAGCTTGGGACAGGGACGTATCGGGGAGCTGTTTTTT. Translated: CASSLGQGRIGELFF. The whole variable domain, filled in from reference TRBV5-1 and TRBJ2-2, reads KAGVTQTPRYLIKTRGQQVTLSCSPISGHRSVSWYQQTPGQGLQFLFEYFSETQRNKGNFPGRFSGRQFSNSRSEMNVSTLELGDSALYLCASSLGQGRIGELFFGEGSRLTVL.

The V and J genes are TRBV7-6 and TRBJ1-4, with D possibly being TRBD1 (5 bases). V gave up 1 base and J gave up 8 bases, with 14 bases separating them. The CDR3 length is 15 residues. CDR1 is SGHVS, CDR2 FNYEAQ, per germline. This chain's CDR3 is CASSLEGFLGEKLFF. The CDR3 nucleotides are TGTGCCAGCAGCTTAGAGGGGTTCTTAGGGGAAAAACTGTTTTTT. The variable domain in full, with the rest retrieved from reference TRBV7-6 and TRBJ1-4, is GAGVSQSPRYKVTKRGQDVALRCDPISGHVSLYWYRQALGQGPEFLTYFNYEAQQDKSGLPNDRFSAERPEGSISTLTIQRTEQRDSAMYRCASSLEGFLGEKLFFGSGTQLSVL.

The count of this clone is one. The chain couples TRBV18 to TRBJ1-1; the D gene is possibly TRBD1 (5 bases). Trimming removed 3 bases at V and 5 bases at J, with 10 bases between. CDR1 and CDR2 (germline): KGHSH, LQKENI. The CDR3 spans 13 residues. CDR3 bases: TGTGCCAGCTCACCGGGGGGTAGGACTGAAGCTTTCTTT. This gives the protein CASSPGGRTEAFF.

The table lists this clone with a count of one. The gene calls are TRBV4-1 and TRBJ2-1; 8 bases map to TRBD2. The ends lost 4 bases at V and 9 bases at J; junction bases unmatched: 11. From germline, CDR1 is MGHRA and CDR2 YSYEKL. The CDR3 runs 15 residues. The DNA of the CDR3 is TGCGCCAGCAGCCTTACTAGCGGATACAACGGTGAGCAGTTCTTC. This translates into CASSLTSGYNGEQFF.

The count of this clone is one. The CDR3 loop is CASTNSGAGNQPQHF. The CDR3 DNA follows: TGTGCCAGCACCAACTCAGGGGCCGGCAATCAGCCCCAGCATTTT. This rearrangement joins TRBV28 to TRBJ1-5; tentative D call: TRBD1 (6 bases). The V end lost 7 bases, the J end lost 2 bases, and 15 bases lay between the germline ends. There are 15 residues in the CDR3. Germline CDR1 MDHEN, CDR2 SYDVKM.

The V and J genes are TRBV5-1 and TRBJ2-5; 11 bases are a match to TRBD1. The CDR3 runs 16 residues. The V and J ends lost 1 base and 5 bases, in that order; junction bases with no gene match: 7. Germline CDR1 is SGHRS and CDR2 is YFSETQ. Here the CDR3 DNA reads TGCGCCAGCAGCTTGCGTGGGACAGGGGGAGGTGAGACCCAGTACTTC. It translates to CASSLRGTGGGETQYF.

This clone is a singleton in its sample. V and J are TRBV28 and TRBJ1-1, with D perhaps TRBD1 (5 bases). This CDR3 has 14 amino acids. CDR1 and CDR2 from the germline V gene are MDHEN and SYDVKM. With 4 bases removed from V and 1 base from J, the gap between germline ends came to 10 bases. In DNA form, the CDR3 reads TGTGCCAGCAGTTGGATACAGGAGAACACTGAAGCTTTCTTT. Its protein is CASSWIQENTEAFF.

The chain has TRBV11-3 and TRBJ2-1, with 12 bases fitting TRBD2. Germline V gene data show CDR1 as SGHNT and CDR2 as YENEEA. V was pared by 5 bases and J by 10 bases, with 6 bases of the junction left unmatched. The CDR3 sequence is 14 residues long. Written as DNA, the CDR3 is TGTGCCAGCAGCAAATCCGGGACTAGCGGGGAGCAGTTCTTC. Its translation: CASSKSGTSGEQFF.

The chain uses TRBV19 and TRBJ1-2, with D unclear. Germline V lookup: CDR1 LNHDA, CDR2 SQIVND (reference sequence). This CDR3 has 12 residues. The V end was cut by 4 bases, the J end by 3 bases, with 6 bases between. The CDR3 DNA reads TGTGCCAGTAGTACTCTTGACTATGGCTACACCTTC. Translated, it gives CASSTLDYGYTF. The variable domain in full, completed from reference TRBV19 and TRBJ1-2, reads DGGITQSPKYLFRKEGQNVTLSCEQNLNHDAMYWYRQDPGQGLRLIYYSQIVNDFQKGDIAEGYSVSREKKESFPLTVTSAQKNPTAFYLCASSTLDYGYTFGSGTRLTVV.

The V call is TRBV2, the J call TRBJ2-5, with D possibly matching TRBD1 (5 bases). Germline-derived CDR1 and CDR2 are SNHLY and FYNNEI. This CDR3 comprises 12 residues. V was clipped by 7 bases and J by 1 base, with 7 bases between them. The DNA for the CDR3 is TGTGCCAGCACCAGGGTCCAAGAGACCCAGTACTTC. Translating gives CASTRVQETQYF.

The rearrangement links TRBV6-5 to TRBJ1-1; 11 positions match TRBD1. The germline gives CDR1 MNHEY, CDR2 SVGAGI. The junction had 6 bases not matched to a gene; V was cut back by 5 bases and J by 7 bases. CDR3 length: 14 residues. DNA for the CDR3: TGTGCCAGCAGTGAGGACAGGGGGCAAAGTGAAGCTTTCTTT. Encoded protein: CASSEDRGQSEAFF.

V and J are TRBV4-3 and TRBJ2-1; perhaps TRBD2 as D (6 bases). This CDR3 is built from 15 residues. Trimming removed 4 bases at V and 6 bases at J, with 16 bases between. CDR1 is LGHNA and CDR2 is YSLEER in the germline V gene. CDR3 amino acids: CASSRGALGGNEQFF. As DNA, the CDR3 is TGCGCCAGCAGCCGAGGGGCCCTGGGGGGCAATGAGCAGTTCTTC.

As DNA, the CDR3 is TGCGCCAGCAGTGATCGGGGAAGATCCTACAATGAGCAGTTCTTC. It is translated as CASSDRGRSYNEQFF. The chain employs TRBV10-1 and TRBJ2-1; D perhaps matches TRBD2 (5 bases). The CDR3 totals 15 residues. Germline CDR1 is WNHNN and CDR2 is SYGVQD (reference sequence). V was pared by 3 bases and J by 1 base, with 10 bases between.

CDR3 amino acids: CASSPVCDRSYEQYF. For the CDR3, the DNA is TGTGCCAGCAGTCCCGTTTGCGATCGCTCCTACGAGCAGTACTTC. The rearrangement joins TRBV21-1 to TRBJ2-7; the table calls TRBD2, which could not be checked here. TRBV21-1 is labeled a pseudogene. The CDR3 runs to 15 residues.

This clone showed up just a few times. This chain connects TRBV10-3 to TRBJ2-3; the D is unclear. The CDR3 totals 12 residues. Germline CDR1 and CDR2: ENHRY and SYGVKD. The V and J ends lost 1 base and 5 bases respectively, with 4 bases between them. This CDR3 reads CAISELRDTQYF. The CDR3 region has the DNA TGTGCCATCAGTGAGTTGAGAGATACGCAGTATTTT.

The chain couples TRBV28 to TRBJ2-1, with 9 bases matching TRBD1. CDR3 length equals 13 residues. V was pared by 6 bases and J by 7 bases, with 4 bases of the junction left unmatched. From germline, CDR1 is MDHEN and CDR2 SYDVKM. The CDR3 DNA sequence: TGTGCCAGCAGACAGGGGGCGCGGAATGAGCAGTTCTTC. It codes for CASRQGARNEQFF.

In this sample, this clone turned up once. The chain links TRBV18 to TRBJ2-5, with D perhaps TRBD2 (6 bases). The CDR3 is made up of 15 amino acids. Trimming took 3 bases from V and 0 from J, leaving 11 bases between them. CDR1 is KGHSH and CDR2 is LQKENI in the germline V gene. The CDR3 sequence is CASSPEGTDQETQYF. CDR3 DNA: TGTGCCAGCTCACCCGAGGGGACTGACCAAGAGACCCAGTACTTC.

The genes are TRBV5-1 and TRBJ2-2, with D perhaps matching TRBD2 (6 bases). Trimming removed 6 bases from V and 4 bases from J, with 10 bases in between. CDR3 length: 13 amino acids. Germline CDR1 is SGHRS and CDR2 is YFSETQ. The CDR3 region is CASKEGSTGELFF. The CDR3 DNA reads TGCGCCAGCAAGGAGGGGAGCACCGGGGAGCTGTTTTTT.

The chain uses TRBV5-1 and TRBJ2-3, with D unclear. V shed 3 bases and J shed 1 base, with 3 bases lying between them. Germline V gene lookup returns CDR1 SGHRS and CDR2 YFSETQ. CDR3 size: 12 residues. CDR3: CASSSGTDTQYF. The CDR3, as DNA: TGCGCCAGCAGCTCCGGCACAGATACGCAGTATTTT.

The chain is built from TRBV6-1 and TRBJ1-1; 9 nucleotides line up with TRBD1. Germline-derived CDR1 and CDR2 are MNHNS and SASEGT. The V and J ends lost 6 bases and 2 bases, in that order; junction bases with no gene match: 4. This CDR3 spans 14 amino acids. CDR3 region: CASRGTGRNTEAFF. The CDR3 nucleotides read TGTGCCAGCAGAGGGACAGGGAGAAACACTGAAGCTTTCTTT.